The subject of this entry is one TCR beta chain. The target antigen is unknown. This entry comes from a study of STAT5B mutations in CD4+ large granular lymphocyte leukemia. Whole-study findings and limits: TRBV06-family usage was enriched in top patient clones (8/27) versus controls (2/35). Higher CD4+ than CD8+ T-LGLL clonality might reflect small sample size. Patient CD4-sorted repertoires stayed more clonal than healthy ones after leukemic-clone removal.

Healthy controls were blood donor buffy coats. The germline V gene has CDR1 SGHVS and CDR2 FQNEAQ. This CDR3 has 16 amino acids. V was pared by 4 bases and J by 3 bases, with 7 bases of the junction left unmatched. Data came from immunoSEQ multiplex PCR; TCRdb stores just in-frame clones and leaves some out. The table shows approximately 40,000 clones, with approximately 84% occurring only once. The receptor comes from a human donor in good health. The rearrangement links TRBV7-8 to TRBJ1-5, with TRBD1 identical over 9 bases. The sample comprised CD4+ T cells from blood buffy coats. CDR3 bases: TGTGCCAGCAGCTCTGGACAGGGGAATGCCAATCAGCCCCAGCATTTT. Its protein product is CASSSGQGNANQPQHF. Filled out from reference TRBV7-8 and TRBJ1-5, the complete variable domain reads GAGVSQSPRYKVAKRGQDVALRCDPISGHVSLFWYQQALGQGPEFLTYFQNEAQLDKSGLPSDRFFAERPEGSVSTLKIQRTQQEDSAVYLCASSSGQGNANQPQHFGDGTRLSIL.